One T cell receptor beta chain is described in this entry. The antigen is undetermined. MiXCR, applied by TCRdb to the 5' RACE reads, yields one record per CDR3 protein. This table has hundreds of thousands of distinct CDR3 sequences, approximately 16% appearing once. The sample comes from a study of T cells after yellow fever vaccination. About the study: The fractions with low cell numbers were processed using SMART-Seq v4 Ultra Low Input.

The CDR3 sequence is 15 residues long. Trimming stripped 6 bases from V and 1 base from J, with 13 bases between. Study observations and caveats: Most primary-vaccination clones recurred post-booster (more than 95% CD4, 88% CD8). Clonotypes appearing in both CD4 and CD8 compartments existed, and their share was small. Abundant bulk-population clonotypes could contaminate the FACS-sorted repertoires.

The V call is TRBV12-3 or TRBV12-4, the J call TRBJ1-5; D gene unclear. Sequences were derived from PBMCs, sampled 5 days after the first yellow fever vaccination. The clonotype was recovered from a man younger than 35 who received the YFV17D yellow fever vaccine. Written as DNA, the CDR3 is TGTGCCAGCAGACTCGGGCCAAGGAGCAATCAGCCCCAGCATTTT. It yields the protein CASRLGPRSNQPQHF.